The source of this T cell receptor beta chain is a study of breast tumors, draining lymph nodes, adjacent tissues. CDR3 length: 14 residues. Trimming shortened V by 1 base and J by 1 base, and 5 bases separated the two germline ends. Germline loops: CDR1 LGHDT, CDR2 YNNKEL (reference sequence). Whole-study findings and limits: Compared with lymph nodes, tumors were less diverse; compared with nontumor tissue, more. That most tumor T cells come from lymph nodes remained unproven. Most tumor T cells seemingly derive from lymph node, then expand in tumor. Luminal-like breast cancer showed significantly higher tumor–nontumor repertoire similarity than basal-like.

TCRdb passed the multiplex PCR reads through MiXCR, listing each CDR3 protein once. This table holds under 250,000 distinct CDR3 sequences, roughly 30% found once. This clonotype was counted many times. Antigen unknown. Axillary draining lymph nodes of breast cancer patients supplied the node samples. The J gene is TRBJ1-5, the V gene TRBV3-1, with D perhaps matching TRBD1 (5 bases). The clonotype originates from a female donor with breast cancer. Some clones in this sample may be carry-over from other donors' samples. Input material: axillary lymph node tissue. The CDR3 loop reads CASSQGGSNQPQHF. DNA for the CDR3: TGTGCCAGCAGCCAAGGGGGGAGCAATCAGCCCCAGCATTTT.